Below are 10 T cell receptor beta chains sequenced from a single sample in a study of early T cells in non-severe SARS-CoV-2 infection. TCRdb passed the 5' RACE reads through MiXCR, listing each CDR3 protein once. The sample has more than 45,000 distinct CDR3 sequences, around 12% seen once. Sequencing was carried out using whole blood. These receptors all stem from an adult who was a healthcare worker with PCR-confirmed SARS-CoV-2 infection or an uninfected control (not recorded which).

This clonotype was seen at least ten times. The chain combines TRBV20-1 with TRBJ2-1; 9 bases match TRBD2. J was trimmed by 4 bases and V by 2 bases; bases with no gene match: 6. The CDR3 is made up of 15 amino acids. CDR1 and CDR2 (germline): DFQATT, SNEGSKA (reference sequence). The CDR3: CSARRGGRGYNEQFF. As DNA, the CDR3 is TGCAGTGCTAGACGGGGCGGGAGGGGTTACAATGAGCAGTTCTTC.

This clonotype showed up just a few times. The chain recombines TRBV12-3 or TRBV12-4 with TRBJ2-1; 10 nucleotides agree with TRBD2. The CDR3 has 14 residues. V lost 6 bases and J lost 5; bases outside the gene matches: 4. The CDR3 region is CASRVTSGNNEQFF. CDR3 sequence (DNA): TGTGCCAGCAGGGTAACTAGCGGGAACAATGAGCAGTTCTTC.

There are a few counts of this clonotype. The chain uses TRBV28 and TRBJ2-7; D perhaps matches TRBD1 (5 bases). The germline CDR1 and CDR2 sequences are MDHEN and SYDVKM. V was shortened by 3 bases and J by 4 bases, with 13 bases between the two germline ends. The CDR3 spans 14 residues. The chain's CDR3 is CASSLRQTGYEQYF. Written as DNA, the CDR3 is TGTGCCAGCAGTTTGAGACAGACGGGTTACGAGCAGTACTTC. The entire variable domain, with the rest obtained from reference TRBV28 and TRBJ2-7, is as follows: DVKVTQSSRYLVKRTGEKVFLECVQDMDHENMFWYRQDPGLGLRLIYFSYDVKMKEKGDIPEGYSVSREKKERFSLILESASTNQTSMYLCASSLRQTGYEQYFGPGTRLTVT.

This clonotype was recorded at least ten times. The gene calls are TRBV9 and TRBJ2-2, with 11 bases lining up with TRBD2. This CDR3 comprises 15 residues. V trimming: 1 base; J trimming: 6 bases; junction bases outside the gene matches: 2. Germline V gene sequence: CDR1 SGDLS, CDR2 YYNGEE. The DNA of the CDR3 is TGTGCCAGCAGCGTATCGACTAGCGGGGCCGGGGAGCTGTTTTTT. Protein: CASSVSTSGAGELFF.

This clonotype was found many times. The rearrangement links TRBV7-3 to TRBJ2-1; 7 bases are shared with TRBD2. This CDR3 spans 14 amino acids. J gave up 8 bases and V 0 bases, and 4 bases lay outside the gene matches. Germline V gene sequence: CDR1 SGHTA, CDR2 FQGTGA. The CDR3 region has the DNA TGTGCCAGCAGCTTAACGGCTAGCGGCGATGAGCAGTTCTTC. Amino acid sequence: CASSLTASGDEQFF.

This clonotype turned up a few times. The chain has TRBV2 and TRBJ2-1; D ambiguous. V lost 3 bases, J lost 0 bases, and 12 bases lay in between. The CDR3 totals 16 residues. The germline V gene has CDR1 SNHLY and CDR2 FYNNEI. In DNA form, the CDR3 reads TGTGCCAGCAGTGACTACCCCGATAGCTCCTACAATGAGCAGTTCTTC. Its protein is CASSDYPDSSYNEQFF.

The chain joins TRBV28 to TRBJ1-5; no clear D. Trimming removed 3 bases from V and 6 bases from J, with 3 bases in between. The CDR3 extends over 11 amino acids. Germline lookup yields CDR1 MDHEN and CDR2 SYDVKM. The CDR3 coding sequence is TGTGCCAGCAGTTTCGGTCAGCCCCAGCATTTT. This sequence encodes CASSFGQPQHF.

In its sample, this clonotype was seen many times. J is TRBJ2-1 and V is TRBV28; D may match TRBD1 or TRBD2 (5 bases each). CDR3 length equals 17 residues. Germline CDR1 is MDHEN and CDR2 is SYDVKM. V was pared by 7 bases and J by 4 bases, with 23 bases between. CDR3 bases: TGTGCCAGCAATCCTTCTCGGGGCTCGAGGGGTTACAATGAGCAGTTCTTC. Protein: CASNPSRGSRGYNEQFF.

This chain connects TRBV18 to TRBJ2-5; D may be TRBD1 (6 bases). The germline V gene has CDR1 KGHSH and CDR2 LQKENI. This CDR3 spans 14 amino acids. V was trimmed by 5 bases and J by 7 bases, leaving 17 bases between them. The CDR3 here is CASSSANRASTQYF. The CDR3 DNA is TGTGCCAGCTCATCGGCAAACAGGGCCTCGACCCAGTACTTC.

The rearrangement joins TRBV7-6 to TRBJ2-3, with 7 bases lining up with TRBD2. Unmatched junction bases numbered 7, after V lost 4 bases and J lost 0 bases. Germline V gives CDR1 SGHVS, CDR2 FNYEAQ. CDR3 length equals 16 residues. The CDR3 DNA follows: TGTGCCAGCAGCTCAAATAGCGGGCTCAGCACAGATACGCAGTATTTT. Protein: CASSSNSGLSTDTQYF.